This entry describes one T cell receptor beta chain. What it binds is not known. These data are taken from a study of naive and memory T cell subsets. Whole-study findings and limits: Clonotypes are single alpha or beta chains, not paired receptors. From naive to CM, EM and EMRA, diversity decreased and Gini increased.

The beta constant-region primer was an equimolar mix of two oligonucleotides covering TRBC1 and TRBC2. TCRdb itself ran the UMI-ligation and nested PCR reads through MiXCR, one entry per CDR3 protein. The sample holds around 160,000 distinct CDR3 sequences, over 15% seen once. The CDR3 consists of 15 residues. In germline, CDR1 is SEHNR, CDR2 FQNEAQ (reference sequence). V shed 3 bases and J shed 0 bases, with 12 bases lying between them. V is TRBV7-9 and J is TRBJ2-7; D not resolved. The sequence was obtained from a human donor in good health. Sequenced material: naive CD4+ T cells from blood. The CDR3 coding sequence is TGTGCCAGCAGCTTGTTAGGGAACAGCTCCTACGAGCAGTACTTC. Translated, it gives CASSLLGNSSYEQYF.